Detailed here is one T cell receptor beta chain. What it binds is unknown. These data originate in a study of cytomegalovirus exposure and HLA in healthy donors. General study findings and limits: Later work found most CMV-associated TCR beta chains apparently HLA-restricted. Common viral pathogens seemed to be connected with several of the most significant clusters, according to a later analysis. It has been reported that TCR beta sequences accurately predicted the HLA-A and HLA-B alleles of most subjects. Rare TCR sequences predominated, though certain public TCRs were found in many donors.

Germline V gene sequence: CDR1 SGHAT, CDR2 FQNNGV. V was pared by 5 bases and J by 2 bases, with 5 bases of the junction left unmatched. This CDR3 is 15 amino acids long. Primers for the PCR totalled 60 Vbeta and 13 Jbeta. Sequencing was performed with immunoSEQ multiplex PCR; in TCRdb, only in-frame clones are kept and a portion is missing. The sample records approximately 300,000 clones, roughly four fifths being singletons. The gene calls are TRBV11-2 and TRBJ2-3; 9 bases are shared with TRBD1. The source is a woman aged 40 to 50 in good health and CMV-seropositive. The source material was PBMCs. The CDR3 reads CASSERDRVTDTQYF. The DNA of the CDR3 is TGTGCCAGCAGCGAACGGGACAGGGTCACAGATACGCAGTATTTT.